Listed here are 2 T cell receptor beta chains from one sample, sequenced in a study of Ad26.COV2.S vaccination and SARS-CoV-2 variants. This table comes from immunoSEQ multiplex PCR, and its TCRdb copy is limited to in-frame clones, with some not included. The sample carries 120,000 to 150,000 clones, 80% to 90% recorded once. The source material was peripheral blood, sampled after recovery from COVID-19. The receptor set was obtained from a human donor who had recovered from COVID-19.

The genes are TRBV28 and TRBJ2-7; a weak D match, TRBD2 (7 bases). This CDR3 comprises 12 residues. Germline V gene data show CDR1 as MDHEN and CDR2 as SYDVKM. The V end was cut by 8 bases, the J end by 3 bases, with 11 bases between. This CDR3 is CASGGAFYEQYF. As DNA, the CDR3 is TGTGCCAGCGGGGGGGCGTTCTACGAGCAGTACTTC.

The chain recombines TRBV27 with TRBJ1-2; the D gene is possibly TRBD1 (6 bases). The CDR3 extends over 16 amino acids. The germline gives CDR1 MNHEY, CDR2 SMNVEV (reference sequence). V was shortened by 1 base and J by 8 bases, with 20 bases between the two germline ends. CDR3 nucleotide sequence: TGTGCCAGCAGTTTATATGGGGGCGGTCGGTTGGGAGGCTACACCTTC. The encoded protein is CASSLYGGGRLGGYTF.